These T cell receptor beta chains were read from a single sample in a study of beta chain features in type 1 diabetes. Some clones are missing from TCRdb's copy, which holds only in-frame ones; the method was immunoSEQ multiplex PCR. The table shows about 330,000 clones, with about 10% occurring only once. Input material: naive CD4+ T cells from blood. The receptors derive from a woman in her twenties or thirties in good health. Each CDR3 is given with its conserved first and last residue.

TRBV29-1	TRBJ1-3	CSVEDPIGGSGGNTIYF
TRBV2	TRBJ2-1	CASSDSVF
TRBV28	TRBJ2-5	CASKRGFGETQYF
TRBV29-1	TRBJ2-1	CSAEQSEDNEQFF
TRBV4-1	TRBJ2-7	CASSQDPSGRKYEQYF
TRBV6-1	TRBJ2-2	CASSEYGTKTYPGELFF
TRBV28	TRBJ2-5	CASSLTGVQTQYF
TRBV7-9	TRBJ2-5	CASSLVSGGMETQYF
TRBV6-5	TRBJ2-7	CASRERGYEQYF
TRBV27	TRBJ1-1	CASSRTGGASAFMNTEAFF
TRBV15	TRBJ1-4	CATSKQATNEKLFF
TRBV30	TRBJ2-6	CAWKRDSVLAGANVLTF
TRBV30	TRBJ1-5	CAWAVGGPQHF
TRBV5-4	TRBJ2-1	CASSTQGGALNEQFF
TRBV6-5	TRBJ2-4	CASSFSLAKNIQYF
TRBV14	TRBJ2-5	CASSQAAGVTQYF
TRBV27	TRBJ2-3	CASSVIATPPPGTDTQYF
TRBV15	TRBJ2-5	CATSRDLADQETQYF
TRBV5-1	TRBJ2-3	CASSWGGKAGSSAADTQYF
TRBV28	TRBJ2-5	CASSLGGIETQYF
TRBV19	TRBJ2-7	CASSTARQAPFF
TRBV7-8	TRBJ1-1	CASSPQGAGDTEAFF
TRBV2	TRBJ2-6	CASSANSGANVLTF
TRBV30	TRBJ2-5	CAWNSGTLETQYF
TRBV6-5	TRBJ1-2	CASSYDSHYGYTF
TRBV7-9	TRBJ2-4	CASSSGRGQGAVENIQYF
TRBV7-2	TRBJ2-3	CASSLGGVGYTDTQYF
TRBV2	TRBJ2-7	CASSEIAGSYEQYF